This T cell receptor beta chain was found in a study of PD-L1 blockade in urothelial cancer. Study summary: About 90% of the 29 patients were men with bladder-origin urothelial cancer. Researchers found blood samples held a median of roughly 140,000 T cells. Patients had been given 0 to 3 earlier chemotherapy regimens.

Concerning this clone itself: Its antigen is unidentified.

CDR1 is SGHRS and CDR2 is YFSETQ in the germline V gene. The CDR3 spans 15 residues. Germline trimming cut 4 bases from V and 6 bases from J; bases unmatched to any gene: 8. As for time point: pretreatment peripheral blood. The repertoire was sequenced with immunoSEQ multiplex PCR; TCRdb's copy has only in-frame clones and lacks some. This sample has approximately 45,000 clones; approximately 78% occur once, and the top ten carry approximately 1.9%. Study-wide findings and caveats: Where pretreatment blood TCR clonality fell below the median, better survival was predicted.

The chain uses TRBV5-1 and TRBJ2-4; TRBD1 agrees at 9 bases. This material consisted of PBMCs, taken around atezolizumab (anti-PD-L1) treatment. The sequence derives from a middle-aged man with urothelial cancer. The CDR3 sequence is CASSTSGTGRNIQYF. The CDR3 DNA follows: TGCGCCAGCAGCACCTCCGGGACAGGGCGAAACATTCAGTACTTC.